This T cell receptor beta chain was captured by sequencing in a study of Graves' ophthalmopathy and Graves' hyperthyroidism. Study-level background: Upon initial diagnosis and before any treatment, peripheral blood was collected. Whole-study findings and limits: Most thyroid clonotypes expanded beyond 0.001 frequency were also found in blood.

About this clonotype itself: What it recognizes is unknown.

Investigators amplified TCR beta CDR3 regions from RNA transcripts. After a first-round RT-PCR with HTBI primers, a second-round multiplex PCR was run. Using its own MiXCR run on the multiplex PCR reads, TCRdb lists one record per CDR3 protein. The sample has hundreds of thousands of distinct CDR3 sequences; 22% are singletons. Other autoimmune diseases, uncontrolled infections, pregnancy and lactation each led to patient exclusion. Isolation of PBMCs was performed using over 8.5 ml of fresh peripheral blood. This CDR3 is built from 18 residues. Germline CDR1 and CDR2: MNHEY and SVGEGT. Trimming pared 4 bases from V and 2 bases from J, leaving 23 bases between.

The sequence derives from a woman aged 18-29 years with stable Graves' hyperthyroidism. Some clones in this sample may be carry-over from other donors' samples. The chain has TRBV6-2 or TRBV6-3 and TRBJ1-1; TRBD1 is a possible D gene (5 bases). The source material was peripheral blood. CDR3 DNA: TGTGCCAGCAGTTCACTTGGACGCAAAGGGGCGAAAAACACTGAAGCTTTCTTT. Its translation is CASSSLGRKGAKNTEAFF.